This T cell receptor (beta chain) was sequenced in a study of control samples from healthy donors and cancer patients. Generated by immunoSEQ multiplex PCR, the TCRdb table keeps only in-frame clones and is missing some. Of roughly 130,000 clones in the sample, 70% to 90% were seen once. Material: blood. The sequence derives from a man in his forties or fifties in good health.

The chain's CDR3 is CASSFHPITELAGGPTDTQYF. The CDR3 DNA reads TGCGCCAGCAGCTTCCACCCCATAACCGAACTAGCGGGGGGACCCACAGATACGCAGTATTTT. This chain joins TRBV5-1 and TRBJ2-3; 12 positions match TRBD2. The CDR3 has 21 residues. Germline trimming cut 2 bases from V and 2 bases from J; bases unmatched to any gene: 18. Germline V gene lookup returns CDR1 SGHRS and CDR2 YFSETQ. The full variable domain, its missing parts supplied by reference TRBV5-1 and TRBJ2-3, is KAGVTQTPRYLIKTRGQQVTLSCSPISGHRSVSWYQQTPGQGLQFLFEYFSETQRNKGNFPGRFSGRQFSNSRSEMNVSTLELGDSALYLCASSFHPITELAGGPTDTQYFGPGTRLTVL.